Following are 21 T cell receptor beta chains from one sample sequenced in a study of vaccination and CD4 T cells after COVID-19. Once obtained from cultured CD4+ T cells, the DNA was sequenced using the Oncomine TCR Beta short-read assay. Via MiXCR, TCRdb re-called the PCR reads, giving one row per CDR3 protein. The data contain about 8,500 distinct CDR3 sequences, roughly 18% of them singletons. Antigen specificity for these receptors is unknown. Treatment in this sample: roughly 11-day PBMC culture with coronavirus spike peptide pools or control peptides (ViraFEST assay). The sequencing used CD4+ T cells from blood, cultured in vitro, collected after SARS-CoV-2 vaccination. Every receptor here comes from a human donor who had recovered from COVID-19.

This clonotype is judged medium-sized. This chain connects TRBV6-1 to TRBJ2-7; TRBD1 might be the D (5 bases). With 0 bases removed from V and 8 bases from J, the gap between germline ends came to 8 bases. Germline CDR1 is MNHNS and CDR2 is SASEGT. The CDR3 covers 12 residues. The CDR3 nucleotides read TGTGCCAGCAGTGAAGCACAGGCTCAGCAGTACTTC. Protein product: CASSEAQAQQYF.

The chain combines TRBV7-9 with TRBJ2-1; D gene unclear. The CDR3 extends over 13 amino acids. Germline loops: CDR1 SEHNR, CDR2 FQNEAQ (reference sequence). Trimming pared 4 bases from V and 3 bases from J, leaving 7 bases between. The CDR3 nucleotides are TGTGCCAGCAGCTGGGCGGACTACAATGAGCAGTTCTTC. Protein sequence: CASSWADYNEQFF.

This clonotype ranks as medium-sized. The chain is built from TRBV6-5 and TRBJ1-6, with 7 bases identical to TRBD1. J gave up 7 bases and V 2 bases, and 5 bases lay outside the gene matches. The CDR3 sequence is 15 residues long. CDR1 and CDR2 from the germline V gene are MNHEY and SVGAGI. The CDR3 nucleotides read TGTGCCAGCAGTTACACGACAGGGAGCAATTCACCCCTCCACTTT. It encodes CASSYTTGSNSPLHF.

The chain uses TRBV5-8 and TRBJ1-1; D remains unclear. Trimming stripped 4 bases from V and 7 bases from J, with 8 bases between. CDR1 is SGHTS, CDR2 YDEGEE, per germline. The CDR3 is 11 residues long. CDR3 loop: CASSAALEAFF. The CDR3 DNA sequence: TGTGCCAGCAGCGCGGCTCTTGAAGCTTTCTTT.

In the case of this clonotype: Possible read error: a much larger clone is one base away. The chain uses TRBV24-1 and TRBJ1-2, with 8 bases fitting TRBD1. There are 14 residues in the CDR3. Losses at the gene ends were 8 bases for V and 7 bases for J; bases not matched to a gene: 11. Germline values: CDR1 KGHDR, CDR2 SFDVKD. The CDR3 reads CATNPDREVGGYTF. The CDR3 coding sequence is TGTGCCACCAACCCGGACAGGGAAGTTGGTGGCTACACCTTC.

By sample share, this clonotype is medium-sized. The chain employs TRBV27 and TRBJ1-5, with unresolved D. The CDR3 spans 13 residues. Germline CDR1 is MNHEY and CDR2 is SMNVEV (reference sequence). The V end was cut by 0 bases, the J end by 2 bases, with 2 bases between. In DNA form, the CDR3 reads TGTGCCAGCAGTTTATCTGGCAATCAGCCCCAGCATTTT. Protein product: CASSLSGNQPQHF.

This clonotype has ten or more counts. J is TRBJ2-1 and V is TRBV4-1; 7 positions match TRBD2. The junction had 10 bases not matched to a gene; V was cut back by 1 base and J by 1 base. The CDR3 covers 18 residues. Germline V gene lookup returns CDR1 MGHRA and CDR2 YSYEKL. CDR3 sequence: CASSQVGGAGFSYNEQFF. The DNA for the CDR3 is TGCGCCAGCAGCCAAGTGGGGGGAGCGGGATTTTCCTACAATGAGCAGTTCTTC.

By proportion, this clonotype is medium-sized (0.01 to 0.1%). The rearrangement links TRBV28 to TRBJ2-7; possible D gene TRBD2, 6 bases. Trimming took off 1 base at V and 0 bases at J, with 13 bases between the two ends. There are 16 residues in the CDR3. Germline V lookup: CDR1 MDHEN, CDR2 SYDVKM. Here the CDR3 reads CASSLSWEDGSYEQYF. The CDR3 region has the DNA TGTGCCAGCAGTTTATCTTGGGAGGATGGCTCCTACGAGCAGTACTTC.

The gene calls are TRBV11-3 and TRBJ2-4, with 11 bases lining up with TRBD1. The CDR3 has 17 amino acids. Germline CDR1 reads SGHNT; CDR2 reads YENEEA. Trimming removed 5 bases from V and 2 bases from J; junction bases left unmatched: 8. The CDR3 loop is CASSLPLDRGPKNIQYF. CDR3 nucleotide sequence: TGTGCCAGCAGCCTACCTTTGGACAGGGGGCCCAAAAACATTCAGTACTTC.

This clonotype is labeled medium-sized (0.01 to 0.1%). The CDR3 region is CASSLGGGPYGYTF. The CDR3 DNA reads TGTGCCAGCAGCTTAGGTGGGGGGCCTTATGGCTACACCTTC. The chain couples TRBV7-9 to TRBJ1-2; possibly TRBD1 for D (6 bases). The CDR3 runs to 14 residues. Trimming cost V 1 base and J 5 bases, with 11 bases left between them. CDR1 SEHNR and CDR2 FQNEAQ come from the germline V gene (reference sequence).

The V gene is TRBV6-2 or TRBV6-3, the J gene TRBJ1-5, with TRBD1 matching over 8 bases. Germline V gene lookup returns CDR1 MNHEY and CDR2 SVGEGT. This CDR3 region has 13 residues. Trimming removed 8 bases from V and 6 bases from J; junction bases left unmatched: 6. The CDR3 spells CASFAGGGQPQHF. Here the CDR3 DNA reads TGTGCCAGCTTTGCAGGGGGCGGTCAGCCCCAGCATTTT.

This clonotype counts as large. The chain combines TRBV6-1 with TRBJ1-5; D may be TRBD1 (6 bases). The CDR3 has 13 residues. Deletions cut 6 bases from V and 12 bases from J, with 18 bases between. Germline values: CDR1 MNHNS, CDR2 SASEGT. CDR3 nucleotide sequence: TGTGCCAGCAGAGAGACAGGTGGTGCGGTCCAGCATTTT. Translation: CASRETGGAVQHF.

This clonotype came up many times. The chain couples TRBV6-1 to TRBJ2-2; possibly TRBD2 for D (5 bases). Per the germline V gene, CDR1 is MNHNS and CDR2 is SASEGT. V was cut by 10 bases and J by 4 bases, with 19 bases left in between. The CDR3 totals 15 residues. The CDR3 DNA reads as TGTGCCACCCGAAGGCAGTCCCGGGGCACCGGGGAGCTGTTTTTT. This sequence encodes CATRRQSRGTGELFF.

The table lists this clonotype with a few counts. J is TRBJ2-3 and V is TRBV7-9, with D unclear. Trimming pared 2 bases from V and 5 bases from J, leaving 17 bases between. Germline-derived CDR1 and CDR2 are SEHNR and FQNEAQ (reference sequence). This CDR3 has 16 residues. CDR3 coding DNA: TGTGCCAGCAGCTTAACTGCTCGGCTTGTGGGAGATACGCAGTATTTT. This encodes CASSLTARLVGDTQYF.

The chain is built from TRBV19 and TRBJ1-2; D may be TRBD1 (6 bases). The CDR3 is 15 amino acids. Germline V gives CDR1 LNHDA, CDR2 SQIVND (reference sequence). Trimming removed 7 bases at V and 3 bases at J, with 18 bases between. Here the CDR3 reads CASIPTGLFHYGYTF. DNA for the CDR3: TGTGCCAGTATCCCTACAGGGTTGTTTCACTATGGCTACACCTTC.

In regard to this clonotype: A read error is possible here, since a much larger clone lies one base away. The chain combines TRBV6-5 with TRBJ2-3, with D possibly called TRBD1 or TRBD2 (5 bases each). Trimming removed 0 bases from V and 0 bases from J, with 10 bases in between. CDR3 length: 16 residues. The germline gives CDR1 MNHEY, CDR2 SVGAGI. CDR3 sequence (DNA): TGTGCCAGCAGTTACTCCCCGGGACGCAGCACAGATACGCAGTATTTT. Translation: CASSYSPGRSTDTQYF.

This CDR3 is CASSSGGSWDEQYF. The DNA of the CDR3 is TGTGCCAGCAGCTCCGGGGGGAGTTGGGACGAGCAGTACTTC. The chain joins TRBV11-1 to TRBJ2-7, with 7 bases identical to TRBD2. The CDR3 consists of 14 residues. With 4 bases clipped from V and 5 bases from J, the junction kept 8 bases outside the gene matches. Germline-derived CDR1 and CDR2 are SGHAT and FQDESV (reference sequence).

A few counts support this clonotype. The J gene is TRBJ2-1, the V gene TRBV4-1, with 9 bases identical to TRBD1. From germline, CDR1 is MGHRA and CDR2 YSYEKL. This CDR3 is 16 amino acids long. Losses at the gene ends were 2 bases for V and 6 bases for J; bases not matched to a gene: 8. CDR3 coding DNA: TGCGCCAGCAGCCAACTCTACGGACAGGGGATCAATGAGCAGTTCTTC. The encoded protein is CASSQLYGQGINEQFF.

The CDR3 sequence is CASSGQWPGGFNQPQHF. In nucleotides, the CDR3 is TGTGCCAGCAGTGGACAATGGCCCGGGGGCTTCAATCAGCCCCAGCATTTT. The gene calls are TRBV2 and TRBJ1-5; D perhaps matches TRBD1 (6 bases). Trimming cost V 4 bases and J 3 bases, with 19 bases left between them. Germline lookup yields CDR1 SNHLY and CDR2 FYNNEI. The CDR3 loop spans 17 amino acids.

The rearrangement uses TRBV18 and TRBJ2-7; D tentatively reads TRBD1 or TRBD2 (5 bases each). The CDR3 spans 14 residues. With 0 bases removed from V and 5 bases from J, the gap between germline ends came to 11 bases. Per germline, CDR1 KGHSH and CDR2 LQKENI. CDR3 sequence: CASSPPGPRDEQYF. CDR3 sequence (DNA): TGTGCCAGCTCACCACCGGGACCCCGGGACGAGCAGTACTTC.

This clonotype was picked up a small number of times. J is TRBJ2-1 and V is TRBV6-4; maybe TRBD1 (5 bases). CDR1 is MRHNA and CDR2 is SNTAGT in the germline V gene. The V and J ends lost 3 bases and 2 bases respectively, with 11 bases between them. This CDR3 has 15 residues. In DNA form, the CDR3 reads TGTGCCAGCAGTGAAGGGGTAGAGCCCTACAATGAGCAGTTCTTC. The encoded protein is CASSEGVEPYNEQFF.